Listed here are 4 T cell receptor beta chains from one sample, sequenced in a study of regulatory T cells in long-lasting Graves disease. Sample time point: persistent/refractory GD, antithyroid drugs over 5 years with positive TRAb. There was RNA extracted from PBMCs, and the TCR library was made from it. Building of the TCR beta libraries involved iRepertoire HTBI primers and Arm-PCR of CDR3 regions. TCRdb reprocessed the multiplex PCR reads via MiXCR and lists one record per CDR3 protein. The sample contains 300,000 to 350,000 distinct CDR3 sequences, around 20% of which appear only once. The sequencing here drew on peripheral blood mononuclear cells (PBMCs), taken when the disease was refractory, from a patient treated with antithyroid drugs. The receptors come from a female donor with Graves disease.

This clonotype was found many times. V is TRBV12-3 or TRBV12-4 and J is TRBJ1-1, with D perhaps TRBD1 (6 bases). The CDR3 runs 13 residues. Trimming left V 5 bases short and J 4 bases short, with 11 bases between. CDR3 protein: CASSVTGFTEAFF. CDR3 sequence (DNA): TGTGCCAGCAGTGTTACAGGGTTCACTGAAGCTTTCTTT.

This clonotype was counted ten times or more. V and J are TRBV30 and TRBJ1-4; 7 positions agree with TRBD1. The CDR3 covers 14 residues. V trimming: 0 bases; J trimming: 5 bases; junction bases outside the gene matches: 3. Germline V gene sequence: CDR1 GTSNPN, CDR2 SVGIG (reference sequence). The CDR3 sequence is CAWSVGTVNEKLFF. The CDR3 DNA follows: TGTGCCTGGAGTGTAGGGACAGTCAATGAAAAACTGTTTTTT.

This clonotype was recorded at least ten times. V gene TRBV3-1 combines with J gene TRBJ1-5; no reliable D call. The CDR3 consists of 15 residues. V was shortened by 1 base and J by 0 bases, with 7 bases between the two germline ends. Looked up from germline, CDR1 is LGHDT and CDR2 is YNNKEL (reference sequence). The CDR3 spells CASSQGQTSNQPQHF. DNA for the CDR3: TGTGCCAGCAGCCAAGGGCAGACTAGCAATCAGCCCCAGCATTTT.

The chain employs TRBV7-8 and TRBJ2-1; 11 bases agree with TRBD2. CDR1 and CDR2 (germline): SGHVS, FQNEAQ. V was clipped by 2 bases and J by 6 bases; unmatched bases: 24. CDR3 length: 22 amino acids. The CDR3 DNA reads TGTGCCAGCAGCTTAAAACGGGTGGGCAGGGGCCCCACTAGCGGGAGTTTCAATGAGCAGTTCTTC. Protein product: CASSLKRVGRGPTSGSFNEQFF. The variable domain in full, completed from reference TRBV7-8 and TRBJ2-1, reads GAGVSQSPRYKVAKRGQDVALRCDPISGHVSLFWYQQALGQGPEFLTYFQNEAQLDKSGLPSDRFFAERPEGSVSTLKIQRTQQEDSAVYLCASSLKRVGRGPTSGSFNEQFFGPGTRLTVL.